What follows are 27 T cell receptor beta chains derived from one specimen sequenced in a study of T cells in Graves' hyperthyroidism and ophthalmopathy. TCR beta CDR3 region amplification was performed from RNA transcripts. The HTBI primer set was used in a first-round RT-PCR of the TCR CDR3. MiXCR was run by TCRdb on the multiplex PCR reads, yielding one entry per CDR3 protein. The sample contains a few hundred thousand distinct CDR3 sequences, less than 20% of which appear only once. Material for sequencing was blood. The receptors originated from a woman in her twenties or thirties with Graves' hyperthyroidism.

CDR3 sequence (DNA): TGTGCCAGCTCATCAAGGCCGGGACAGGGGAACACTGAAGCTTTCTTT. Translation gives CASSSRPGQGNTEAFF. This chain joins TRBV18 and TRBJ1-1; 9 nucleotides line up with TRBD1. Germline CDR1 reads KGHSH; CDR2 reads LQKENI. The CDR3 has 16 amino acids. The trim removed 5 bases at V and 1 base at J, leaving 8 bases unmatched.

The table lists this clonotype with many counts. The gene calls are TRBV2 and TRBJ2-5; a possible D gene is TRBD2 (5 bases). From germline, CDR1 is SNHLY and CDR2 FYNNEI. The CDR3 has 15 residues. The V end was cut by 5 bases, the J end by 2 bases, with 15 bases between. CDR3 in DNA: TGTGCCAGCAGTCCAGCACTAGGACTGCAAGAGACCCAGTACTTC. As protein: CASSPALGLQETQYF.

This clonotype has ten or more counts. This sequence joins TRBV19 and TRBJ2-7; TRBD2 might be the D (7 bases). The CDR3 spans 15 residues. CDR1 LNHDA and CDR2 SQIVND come from the germline V gene (reference sequence). The V and J ends lost 5 bases and 2 bases respectively, with 16 bases between them. CDR3 sequence: CASSPGRGDTYEQYF. The DNA of the CDR3 is TGTGCCAGTAGTCCCGGACGGGGGGACACCTACGAGCAGTACTTC. Full variable domain (outside the CDR3, taken from reference TRBV19 and TRBJ2-7): DGGITQSPKYLFRKEGQNVTLSCEQNLNHDAMYWYRQDPGQGLRLIYYSQIVNDFQKGDIAEGYSVSREKKESFPLTVTSAQKNPTAFYLCASSPGRGDTYEQYFGPGTRLTVT.

The sample holds many counts of this clonotype. The chain links TRBV7-9 to TRBJ1-3, with D possibly matching TRBD1 (5 bases). Germline CDR1 reads SEHNR; CDR2 reads FQNEAQ (reference sequence). Trimming cost V 4 bases and J 1 base, with 11 bases left between them. The CDR3 loop spans 15 amino acids. CDR3 sequence: CASSSTAGSGNTIYF. The CDR3 DNA follows: TGTGCCAGCAGCTCCACGGCAGGGTCTGGAAACACCATATATTTT.

The chain employs TRBV5-5 and TRBJ2-1; the D is unclear. This CDR3 has 14 amino acids. Trimming removed 3 bases from V and 2 bases from J, with 9 bases in between. The germline gives CDR1 SGHKS, CDR2 YYEKEE (reference sequence). This CDR3 is CASSSRTAYNEQFF. CDR3 sequence (DNA): TGTGCCAGCAGCTCCCGGACGGCCTACAATGAGCAGTTCTTC.

The rearrangement links TRBV6-1 to TRBJ2-7; TRBD1 agrees at 8 bases. V shed 6 bases, J shed 2 bases, and the junction held 6 bases outside the gene matches. CDR1 and CDR2 (germline): MNHNS, SASEGT. This CDR3 is built from 14 residues. The CDR3 loop reads CASRIGTGPYEQYF. Here the CDR3 DNA reads TGTGCCAGCAGGATCGGGACAGGACCCTACGAGCAGTACTTC.

In its sample, this clonotype was seen many times. The chain joins TRBV3-1 to TRBJ2-7; no clear D. The CDR3 totals 13 residues. The germline V gene has CDR1 LGHDT and CDR2 YNNKEL (reference sequence). V was clipped by 2 bases and J by 3 bases, with 8 bases between them. The chain's CDR3 is CASSQTRIYEQYF. The CDR3 bases are TGTGCCAGCAGCCAAACTCGAATCTACGAGCAGTACTTC.

Regarding this clonotype: One junction end disagrees with the germline gene, perhaps due to a read error. The chain uses TRBV5-6 and TRBJ1-3; 10 positions agree with TRBD1. The length of the CDR3 is 14 residues. The germline V gene encodes CDR1 SGHDT and CDR2 YYEEEE. CDR3: CASRTGQGRNTIYF. CDR3 DNA: TGCGCCAGCAGAACGGGACAGGGGCGGAACACCATATATTTT. Supplemented by reference TRBV5-6 and TRBJ1-3, the full variable domain reads DAGVTQSPTHLIKTRGQQVTLRCSPKSGHDTVSWYQQALGQGPQFIFQYYEEEERQRGNFPDRFSGHQFPNYSSELNVNALLLGDSALYLCASRTGQGRNTIYFGEGSWLTVV.

This clonotype was recorded many times. The chain is built from TRBV7-2 and TRBJ2-5; a weak D match, TRBD2 (6 bases). Trimming pared 1 base from V and 2 bases from J, leaving 14 bases between. This CDR3 has 16 residues. Germline CDR1 reads SGHTA; CDR2 reads FQGNSA. The chain's CDR3 is CASSLVRDFGQETQYF. Written as DNA, the CDR3 is TGTGCCAGCAGCTTAGTAAGGGACTTTGGACAAGAGACCCAGTACTTC. The full variable domain, in which reference TRBV7-2 and TRBJ2-5 provide the parts outside the CDR3, is GAGVSQSPSNKVTEKGKDVELRCDPISGHTALYWYRQSLGQGLEFLIYFQGNSAPDKSGLPSDRFSAERTGGSVSTLTIQRTQQEDSAVYLCASSLVRDFGQETQYFGPGTRLLVL.

This clonotype was seen more than once but under ten times. The chain carries TRBV6-1 and TRBJ2-7, with 9 bases identical to TRBD1. V shed 7 bases, J shed 4 bases, and the junction held 8 bases outside the gene matches. Per the germline V gene, CDR1 is MNHNS and CDR2 is SASEGT. The CDR3 has 14 residues. DNA of the CDR3: TGTGCCAGCAAAATGGGGACAGGGCTATACGAGCAGTACTTC. This encodes CASKMGTGLYEQYF.

Concerning this clonotype itself: Just one base apart from a much larger clone, this may be a read error. The CDR3 end shows no conserved phenylalanine or tryptophan, and so a read error is likely. The J gene is TRBJ2-1, the V gene TRBV6-1; D is perhaps TRBD2 (5 bases). The CDR3 is made up of 13 amino acids. CDR1 is MNHNS, CDR2 SASEGT, per germline. Trimming stripped 3 bases from V and 7 bases from J, with 10 bases between. CDR3 DNA: TGTGCCAGCAGTGACGAAGCGGAGAATGAGCAGTTCCTC. Protein: CASSDEAENEQFL.

J is TRBJ1-2 and V is TRBV27, with a possible D match to TRBD1 (5 bases). CDR3 size: 14 residues. Trimming took off 5 bases at V and 8 bases at J, with 18 bases between the two ends. Per germline, CDR1 MNHEY and CDR2 SMNVEV (reference sequence). As DNA, the CDR3 is TGTGCCAGCAGTCTGGGGGGGGGGTCGACGGGCTACACCTTC. It specifies CASSLGGGSTGYTF.

This clonotype showed up many times. This chain uses TRBV3-1 with TRBJ1-2; TRBD1 aligns across 8 bases. This CDR3 region has 13 residues. The V segment lost 4 bases and the J segment 7 bases; nucleotides outside the gene matches: 5. Germline V gene data show CDR1 as LGHDT and CDR2 as YNNKEL (reference sequence). DNA for the CDR3: TGTGCCAGCAGCCCAGGACAGGGTGGTGGCTACACCTTC. This translates into CASSPGQGGGYTF.

This clonotype has more than one count but fewer than ten. This CDR3 is CASSLAHQQPQHF. The CDR3 DNA reads TGTGCCAGCAGTTTGGCACATCAGCAGCCCCAGCATTTT. The chain combines TRBV27 with TRBJ1-5; D gene unclear. Trimming took 3 bases from V and 7 from J, leaving 10 bases between them. The CDR3 contains 13 residues. Germline CDR1 is MNHEY and CDR2 is SMNVEV (reference sequence).

This clonotype was detected ten times or more. The chain is built from TRBV20-1 and TRBJ2-7, with 11 bases aligning to TRBD2. V lost 3 bases to trimming and J lost 5 bases; unmatched junction nucleotides: 9. The CDR3 covers 15 residues. The germline V gene has CDR1 DFQATT and CDR2 SNEGSKA (reference sequence). The CDR3 region has the DNA TGCAGTGCTAGGGATCCCCTAGCGGGAGGCAACGAGCAGTACTTC. Its protein product is CSARDPLAGGNEQYF.

There are a few counts of this clonotype. This chain links TRBV6-1 with TRBJ1-3; D not resolved. Germline V CDR1 and CDR2: MNHNS, SASEGT. The CDR3 covers 15 residues. The ends were cut back, 6 bases at V and 4 bases at J, with 16 bases in the middle. The DNA for the CDR3 is TGTGCCAGCAGAGTGGACGGCTTAGTCGGAAACACCATATATTTT. Protein sequence: CASRVDGLVGNTIYF.

The chain is built from TRBV6-6 and TRBJ1-5; D remains ambiguous. Deletions cut 0 bases from V and 1 base from J, with 7 bases between. Germline CDR1 and CDR2: MNHNY and SVGAGI (reference sequence). The CDR3 loop spans 15 amino acids. Here the CDR3 reads CASSYSVASNQPQHF. In DNA, the CDR3 is TGTGCCAGCAGTTACTCCGTTGCCAGCAATCAGCCCCAGCATTTT.

This clonotype has just a few counts. This chain links TRBV4-3 with TRBJ2-3; D might be TRBD2 (6 bases). CDR3 length: 16 amino acids. In germline, CDR1 is LGHNA, CDR2 YSLEER. V lost 6 bases to trimming and J lost 0 bases, with 16 bases between them. The CDR3 protein is CASRGTLGTSTDTQYF. As DNA, the CDR3 is TGCGCCAGCAGGGGGACTTTGGGAACTAGCACAGATACGCAGTATTTT.

A remark on this clonotype: The germline gene is not matched at one end of the junction; a read error may be the cause. The chain couples TRBV27 to TRBJ1-1; D possibly corresponds to TRBD1 (5 bases). CDR1 and CDR2 (germline): MNHEY, SMNVEV (reference sequence). The CDR3 extends over 15 amino acids. This chain's CDR3 is CASSSVTETNTEASF. CDR3 sequence (DNA): TGTGCCAGCAGTTCCGTGACAGAAACGAACACTGAAGCTTCCTTT.

This clonotype was seen a few times. A much larger clone lies a single base off, so this may be a read error. This CDR3 fails to terminate in the conserved phenylalanine or tryptophan, so it likely reflects a read error. The chain has TRBV3-1 and TRBJ2-3; TRBD2 matches 12 bases. This CDR3 region has 16 residues. V shed 2 bases and J 5 bases; nucleotides not matched to a gene: 5. From germline, CDR1 is LGHDT and CDR2 YNNKEL (reference sequence). The CDR3 is CASSQTTSGSRDTQYL. The CDR3 DNA is TGTGCCAGCAGCCAAACGACTAGCGGGAGTCGAGATACGCAGTATCTT.

The table lists this clonotype with a few counts. The germline gene is not matched at one end of the junction; a read error may be the cause. The gene calls are TRBV7-9 and TRBJ2-1, with TRBD2 matching over 9 bases. CDR3 length equals 18 residues. In germline, CDR1 is SEHNR, CDR2 FQNEAQ (reference sequence). The CDR3 here is CASSSPATSGPSYNEQSF. CDR3 coding DNA: TGTGCCAGCAGCTCCCCTGCTACTAGCGGGCCCTCCTACAATGAGCAGTCCTTC.

The V and J genes are TRBV6-1 and TRBJ2-1; no reliable D call. From germline, CDR1 is MNHNS and CDR2 SASEGT. This CDR3 comprises 11 residues. The V and J ends lost 6 bases and 12 bases respectively, with 12 bases between them. CDR3: CASSQLAGQFF. The CDR3 DNA follows: TGTGCCAGCAGCCAACTGGCAGGGCAGTTCTTC.

Many counts were recorded for this clonotype. The V call is TRBV20-1, the J call TRBJ1-3; D ambiguous. Germline assignment: CDR1 DFQATT and CDR2 SNEGSKA (reference sequence). This CDR3 is built from 14 residues. The ends were cut back, 0 bases at V and 4 bases at J, with 10 bases in the middle. As DNA, the CDR3 is TGCAGTGCTAGAGACGTAAGAACCGGAAACACCATATATTTT. It codes for CSARDVRTGNTIYF.

This chain uses TRBV5-4 with TRBJ2-2; D might be TRBD2 (6 bases). From germline, CDR1 is SGHNT and CDR2 YYREEE (reference sequence). V lost 0 bases, J lost 4 bases, and 13 bases lay in between. CDR3 length equals 16 residues. The DNA of the CDR3 is TGTGCCAGCAGCTTGGGTCCGCGGGAAAGCACCGGGGAGCTGTTTTTT. Its translation: CASSLGPRESTGELFF.

The table lists this clonotype with a few counts. A much larger clonotype is one base distant, so this may be a read error. V gene TRBV11-2 combines with J gene TRBJ2-1; possible D gene TRBD2, 6 bases. This CDR3 is built from 16 residues. CDR1 and CDR2 from the germline V gene are SGHAT and FQNNGV. The CDR3 DNA follows: TGTGCCGGCAGTCCCGGGGTGGTAGCGGATTACAATGAGCAGTTCTTC. It codes for CAGSPGVVADYNEQFF.

The chain carries TRBV5-1 and TRBJ2-2; 12 bases line up with TRBD2. Germline assignment: CDR1 SGHRS and CDR2 YFSETQ. With 5 bases clipped from V and 6 bases from J, the junction kept 17 bases outside the gene matches. CDR3 length: 19 amino acids. DNA of the CDR3: TGCGCCAGCAGACTCCCGGGACTAGCGGGTCCCTCAATTCCCGGGGAGCTGTTTTTT. This codes for CASRLPGLAGPSIPGELFF.

This clonotype came up many times. This rearrangement joins TRBV6-1 to TRBJ2-7, with 10 bases matching TRBD2. Germline V gene sequence: CDR1 MNHNS, CDR2 SASEGT. The V segment lost 5 bases and the J segment 6 bases; nucleotides outside the gene matches: 10. The CDR3 has 15 amino acids. The CDR3: CASSIAGGLPGEQYF. The CDR3 coding sequence is TGTGCCAGCAGTATAGCGGGAGGCCTACCGGGCGAGCAGTACTTC.